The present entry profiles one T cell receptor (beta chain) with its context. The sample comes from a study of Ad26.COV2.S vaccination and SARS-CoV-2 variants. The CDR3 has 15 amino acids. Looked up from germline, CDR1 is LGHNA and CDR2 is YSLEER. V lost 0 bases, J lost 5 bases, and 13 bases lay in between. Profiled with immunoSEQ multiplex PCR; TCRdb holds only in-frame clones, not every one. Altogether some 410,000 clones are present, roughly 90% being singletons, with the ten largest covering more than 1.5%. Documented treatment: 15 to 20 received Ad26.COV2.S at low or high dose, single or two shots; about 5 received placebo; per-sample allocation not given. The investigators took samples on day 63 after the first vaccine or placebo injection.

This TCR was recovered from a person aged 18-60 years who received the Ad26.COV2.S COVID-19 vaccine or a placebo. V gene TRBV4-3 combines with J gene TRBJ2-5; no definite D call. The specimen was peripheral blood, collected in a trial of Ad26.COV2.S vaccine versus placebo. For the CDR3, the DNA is TGCGCCAGCAGCCAAGATATTGGGCGATTGGAGACCCAGTACTTC. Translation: CASSQDIGRLETQYF.